This T cell receptor (beta chain) emerged from a study of blood T cell repertoires in COVID-19. Study-level information: Sites in the United States, Italy and Spain provided acute and convalescent COVID-19 samples. From T cells, B-cell-depleted T cells, or PBMCs came the material, which was cDNA or gDNA.

Germline trimming cut 1 base from V and 7 bases from J; bases unmatched to any gene: 4. CDR1 and CDR2 from the germline V gene are SGHNT and YYREEE (reference sequence). The length of the CDR3 is 14 residues. Per the study methods: Estimated nucleated cell counts came from reference gene primer amplification. Clones were sequenced by immunoSEQ multiplex PCR, and TCRdb holds only the in-frame ones, with some missing. V, J and clone size reflect that table, while D and trimming were determined from the DNA. The sample has over 70,000 clones, approximately 85% seen once. The TCR was taken from a man older than 75 with acute or convalescent COVID-19. Specimen: peripheral blood. The genes are TRBV5-4 and TRBJ1-4; TRBD1 aligns across 7 bases. CDR3 bases: TGTGCCAGCAGCTTGAGACAGGGAAGTGAAAAACTGTTTTTT. It is translated as CASSLRQGSEKLFF.